Described below is a single TCR beta chain sequence and its context. No antigen is known for it. Produced via immunoSEQ multiplex PCR; TCRdb's table is partial and in-frame only. The table records 65,000 to 75,000 clones, 70% to 90% of them present only once. This sample stems from a study of T cell responses to AZD1222 COVID-19 vaccine. Germline assignment: CDR1 MDHEN and CDR2 SYDVKM. V trimming: 6 bases; J trimming: 0 bases; junction bases outside the gene matches: 10. The CDR3 consists of 16 residues. General study results and limits: Spike-specific TCR breadth and depth were elevated following two AZD1222 doses. At baseline, seropositivity was found in only a handful of AZD1222 recipients.

The TCR sequence derives from an adult who received the MenACWY meningococcal vaccine as a control. Sequencing was performed on peripheral blood, taken 28 days after the second dose of the MenACWY control vaccine. V usage is TRBV28 and J usage is TRBJ2-7; 8 nucleotides align to TRBD1. The CDR3 loop reads CASSRPGQGNSYEQYF. DNA of the CDR3: TGTGCCAGCAGCCGCCCCGGACAGGGTAACTCCTACGAGCAGTACTTC.